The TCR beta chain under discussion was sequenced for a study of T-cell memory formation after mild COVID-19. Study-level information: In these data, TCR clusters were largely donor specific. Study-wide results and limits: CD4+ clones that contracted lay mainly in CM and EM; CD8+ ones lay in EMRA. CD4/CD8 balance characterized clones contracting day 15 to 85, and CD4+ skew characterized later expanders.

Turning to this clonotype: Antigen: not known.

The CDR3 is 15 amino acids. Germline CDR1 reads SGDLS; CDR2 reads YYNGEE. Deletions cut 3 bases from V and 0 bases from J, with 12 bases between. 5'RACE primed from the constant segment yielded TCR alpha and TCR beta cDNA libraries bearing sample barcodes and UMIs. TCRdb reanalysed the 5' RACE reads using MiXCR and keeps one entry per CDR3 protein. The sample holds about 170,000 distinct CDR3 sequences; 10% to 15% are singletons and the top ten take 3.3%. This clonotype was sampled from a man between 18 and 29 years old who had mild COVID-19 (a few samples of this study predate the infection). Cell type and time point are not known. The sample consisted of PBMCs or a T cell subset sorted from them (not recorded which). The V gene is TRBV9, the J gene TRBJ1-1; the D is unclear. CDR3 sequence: CASSALWLMNTEAFF. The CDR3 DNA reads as TGTGCCAGCAGCGCCTTGTGGCTAATGAACACTGAAGCTTTCTTT.